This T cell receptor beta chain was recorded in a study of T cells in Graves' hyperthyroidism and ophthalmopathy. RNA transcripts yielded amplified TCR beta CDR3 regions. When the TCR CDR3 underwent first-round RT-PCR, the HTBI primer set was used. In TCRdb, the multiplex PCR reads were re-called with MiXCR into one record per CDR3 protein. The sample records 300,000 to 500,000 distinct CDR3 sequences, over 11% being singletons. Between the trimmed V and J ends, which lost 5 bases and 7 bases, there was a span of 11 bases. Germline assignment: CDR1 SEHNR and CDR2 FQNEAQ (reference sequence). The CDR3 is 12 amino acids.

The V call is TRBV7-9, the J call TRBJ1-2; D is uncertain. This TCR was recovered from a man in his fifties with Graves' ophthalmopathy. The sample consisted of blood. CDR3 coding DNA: TGTGCCAGCAGCCCGGTGGACGGTGGCTACACCTTC. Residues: CASSPVDGGYTF.